This paragraph reports one T cell receptor beta chain. This entry belongs to a study of blood T cell repertoires in COVID-19. Across the whole study: Sample material is recorded as cDNA or gDNA derived from T cells, B-cell-depleted T cells, or PBMCs.

TCRdb's table, derived via immunoSEQ multiplex PCR, lists solely in-frame clones and lacks some. The sample lists about 140,000 clones, 75% to 85% seen once, with approximately 5% in the top ten. The TCR was taken from a woman aged 50 to 60 with acute or convalescent COVID-19. The sample taken for sequencing was peripheral blood.

Written as DNA, the CDR3 is TGTGCCAGCAGTGAACTAACCTTGGGACAGGGCAGGCGATTCTTC. It is translated as CASSELTLGQGRRFF. This chain links TRBV6-1 with TRBJ2-1; TRBD1 agrees at 9 bases. This CDR3 contains 15 residues. Losses at the gene ends were 2 bases for V and 16 bases for J; bases not matched to a gene: 15. The V gene's germline CDR1 is MNHNS and CDR2 SASEGT.